This passage covers 22 T cell receptor beta chains from one sample sequenced in a study of cytomegalovirus exposure and HLA in healthy donors. Data came from immunoSEQ multiplex PCR; TCRdb stores just in-frame clones and leaves some out. This table holds more than 250,000 clones, roughly 85% found once. What was sequenced was PBMCs. These receptors all come from a woman younger than 35 in good health and CMV-seronegative.

V gene TRBV29-1 combines with J gene TRBJ1-3; D may be TRBD1 (5 bases). Looked up from germline, CDR1 is SQVTM and CDR2 is ANQGSEA. V was trimmed by 4 bases and J by 0 bases, leaving 13 bases between them. This CDR3 contains 15 residues. Here the CDR3 reads CSVVPTGVSGNTIYF. Written as DNA, the CDR3 is TGCAGCGTTGTTCCCACAGGAGTCTCTGGAAACACCATATATTTT.

J is TRBJ2-3 and V is TRBV5-4; D is ambiguous. This CDR3 spans 14 amino acids. Germline values: CDR1 SGHNT, CDR2 YYREEE (reference sequence). V lost 1 base to trimming and J lost 6 bases, with 12 bases between them. In DNA, the CDR3 is TGTGCCAGCAGCTTGAGTAGCTACTTGGATACGCAGTATTTT. Protein product: CASSLSSYLDTQYF. Full variable domain (remainder filled in from reference TRBV5-4 and TRBJ2-3): ETGVTQSPTHLIKTRGQQVTLRCSSQSGHNTVSWYQQALGQGPQFIFQYYREEENGRGNFPPRFSGLQFPNYSSELNVNALELDDSALYLCASSLSSYLDTQYFGPGTRLTVL.

The rearrangement links TRBV5-5 to TRBJ2-2; TRBD1 matches at 7 bases. Germline CDR1 SGHKS, CDR2 YYEKEE (reference sequence). V gave up 2 bases and J gave up 0 bases; unmatched junction bases: 13. The CDR3 loop spans 19 amino acids. The CDR3 DNA reads TGTGCCAGCAGCTTACTCTCGGACAGGAAAGGATCGAACACCGGGGAGCTGTTTTTT. As protein: CASSLLSDRKGSNTGELFF.

This chain uses TRBV5-1 with TRBJ2-7, with 10 bases lining up with TRBD2. The CDR3 spans 16 residues. Trimming at V came to 0 bases and at J to 5 bases, leaving 8 bases not matched to a gene. The germline V gene encodes CDR1 SGHRS and CDR2 YFSETQ. As DNA, the CDR3 is TGCGCCAGCAGCTTGGCCTTGCTAGCGGGAGCCCACGAGCAGTACTTC. Translated: CASSLALLAGAHEQYF.

This chain uses TRBV18 with TRBJ2-4; 7 bases map to TRBD1. The ends lost 5 bases at V and 2 bases at J; junction bases unmatched: 6. The CDR3 is made up of 15 amino acids. Germline values: CDR1 KGHSH, CDR2 LQKENI. The CDR3 region is CASSGQVGTKNIQYF. CDR3 bases: TGTGCCAGCTCAGGACAGGTCGGGACCAAAAACATTCAGTACTTC.

The chain couples TRBV11-3 to TRBJ2-1; 9 bases map to TRBD2. The ends lost 3 bases at V and 5 bases at J; junction bases unmatched: 8. Germline V CDR1 and CDR2: SGHNT, YENEEA. This CDR3 spans 16 amino acids. CDR3: CASSFTFAGGNNEQFF. DNA for the CDR3: TGTGCCAGCAGCTTCACCTTCGCGGGAGGGAACAATGAGCAGTTCTTC.

This CDR3 reads CASSTVWTQYF. In DNA, the CDR3 is TGTGCCAGCAGCACGGTTTGGACCCAGTACTTC. This chain connects TRBV6-5 to TRBJ2-5; D not resolved. The CDR3 covers 11 residues. CDR1 and CDR2 from the germline V gene are MNHEY and SVGAGI. Deletions cut 6 bases from V and 7 bases from J, with 9 bases between.

V gene TRBV27 combines with J gene TRBJ2-1; D is perhaps TRBD2 (5 bases). Trimming removed 4 bases at V and 0 bases at J, with 22 bases between. Germline-derived CDR1 and CDR2 are MNHEY and SMNVEV (reference sequence). The CDR3 spans 19 residues. CDR3 DNA: TGTGCCAGCAGTTCGACACTCACAATAGGGAGACCCTCCTACAATGAGCAGTTCTTC. Protein product: CASSSTLTIGRPSYNEQFF.

This clone was seen a few times. V usage is TRBV2 and J usage is TRBJ1-2, with TRBD1 identical over 7 bases. The V gene's germline CDR1 is SNHLY and CDR2 FYNNEI. J was trimmed by 8 bases and V by 7 bases; bases with no gene match: 10. This CDR3 contains 13 residues. DNA of the CDR3: TGTGCCAGCACCGCCGGACAGGCGGAAGGCTACACCTTC. This sequence encodes CASTAGQAEGYTF.

The V and J genes are TRBV2 and TRBJ2-1, with 9 bases fitting TRBD2. Per germline, CDR1 SNHLY and CDR2 FYNNEI. The CDR3 totals 15 residues. V lost 2 bases to trimming and J lost 9 bases; unmatched junction nucleotides: 8. The CDR3: CASSERREGRGEQFF. As DNA, the CDR3 is TGTGCCAGCAGTGAACGGCGGGAGGGCCGGGGTGAGCAGTTCTTC.

CDR3 in DNA: TGTGCCAGCAAAGCCGCGGGGGGCTCTGGAAACACCATATATTTT. Protein product: CASKAAGGSGNTIYF. V and J are TRBV19 and TRBJ1-3; tentative D call: TRBD1 (5 bases). Germline values: CDR1 LNHDA, CDR2 SQIVND (reference sequence). V lost 9 bases and J lost 0, with 15 bases in between. This CDR3 has 15 residues.

The J gene is TRBJ2-3, the V gene TRBV28; a weak D match, TRBD1 (6 bases). V lost 9 bases, J lost 2 bases, and 15 bases lay in between. The CDR3 consists of 14 residues. Germline CDR1 reads MDHEN; CDR2 reads SYDVKM. The DNA for the CDR3 is TGTGCCAGTCGGTTTCAGGGGACCACAGATACGCAGTATTTT. Translation gives CASRFQGTTDTQYF.

The chain links TRBV7-9 to TRBJ2-7; D is possibly TRBD2 (6 bases). Germline V gives CDR1 SEHNR, CDR2 FQNEAQ (reference sequence). The CDR3 totals 13 residues. The V and J ends lost 7 bases and 3 bases respectively, with 13 bases between them. The CDR3 coding sequence is TGTGCCAGCACCCCGACTAGTGGCTACGAGCAGTACTTC. The encoded protein is CASTPTSGYEQYF.

The chain has TRBV27 and TRBJ2-7, with TRBD1 matching over 7 bases. From germline, CDR1 is MNHEY and CDR2 SMNVEV (reference sequence). V shed 8 bases, J shed 5 bases, and the junction held 9 bases outside the gene matches. This CDR3 is built from 13 residues. The CDR3 DNA reads TGTGCCAGCTCAGACTGGGACAGAAACGAGCAGTACTTC. Amino acids: CASSDWDRNEQYF.

The V and J genes are TRBV4-3 and TRBJ2-1; a weak D match, TRBD1 (6 bases). This CDR3 is 14 amino acids long. The germline V gene encodes CDR1 LGHNA and CDR2 YSLEER. Between the trimmed V and J ends, which lost 1 base and 8 bases, there was a span of 12 bases. The CDR3 sequence is CASSQAAGVDEQFF. As DNA, the CDR3 is TGCGCCAGCAGCCAAGCGGCAGGGGTAGATGAGCAGTTCTTC.

This chain connects TRBV6-6 to TRBJ1-4, with D possibly matching TRBD1 (5 bases). Germline loops: CDR1 MNHNY, CDR2 SVGAGI (reference sequence). The CDR3 runs to 15 residues. The V end was cut by 0 bases, the J end by 8 bases, with 13 bases between. The CDR3 DNA reads as TGTGCCAGCAGTTACTCGGACACCAGGAAAGAAAAACTGTTTTTT. Translating it yields CASSYSDTRKEKLFF.

The gene calls are TRBV18 and TRBJ2-5, with D maybe TRBD2 (6 bases). The CDR3 is 14 amino acids. V was clipped by 2 bases and J by 5 bases, with 12 bases between them. CDR1 KGHSH and CDR2 LQKENI come from the germline V gene. CDR3 DNA: TGTGCCAGCTCACCATCGCGGGGCGGGGAGACCCAGTACTTC. Translation: CASSPSRGGETQYF.

The chain has TRBV11-2 and TRBJ2-7; D is ambiguous. V was trimmed by 4 bases and J by 1 base, leaving 11 bases between them. Looked up from germline, CDR1 is SGHAT and CDR2 is FQNNGV. The CDR3 sequence is 14 residues long. The CDR3: CASSSTRRSYEQYF. The CDR3 nucleotides are TGTGCCAGCAGCTCGACAAGAAGGTCCTACGAGCAGTACTTC.

This chain uses TRBV19 with TRBJ2-5; TRBD2 aligns across 12 bases. The junction had 0 bases not matched to a gene; V was cut back by 0 bases and J by 4 bases. Germline CDR1 reads LNHDA; CDR2 reads SQIVND (reference sequence). The CDR3 contains 15 residues. The CDR3 DNA is TGTGCCAGTAGTATAGAGGGACTAGCGGGAGAGACCCAGTACTTC. Translating it yields CASSIEGLAGETQYF.

The CDR3 sequence is CASSLEHSGANVLTF. As DNA, the CDR3 is TGTGCCAGCAGCTTGGAACACTCTGGGGCCAACGTCCTGACTTTC. The chain employs TRBV5-4 and TRBJ2-6; no clear D gene. The CDR3 runs 15 residues. Trimming stripped 0 bases from V and 0 bases from J, with 4 bases between. Germline values: CDR1 SGHNT, CDR2 YYREEE (reference sequence).

In this sample, this clone turned up a few times. The rearrangement links TRBV30 to TRBJ1-2; weak D call: TRBD1 (5 bases). CDR3 length equals 14 residues. V was pared by 8 bases and J by 2 bases, with 18 bases between. Germline V gives CDR1 GTSNPN, CDR2 SVGIG (reference sequence). The CDR3 sequence is CAPRGGRANYGYTF. CDR3 nucleotide sequence: TGTGCCCCTCGGGGAGGCAGGGCCAACTATGGCTACACCTTC. Using reference TRBV30 and TRBJ1-2 for the parts outside the CDR3, the full variable domain is SQTIHQWPATLVQPVGSPLSLECTVEGTSNPNLYWYRQAAGRGLQLLFYSVGIGQISSEVPQNLSASRPQDRQFILSSKKLLLSDSGFYLCAPRGGRANYGYTFGSGTRLTVV.

This clone appeared a few times. The J gene is TRBJ2-7, the V gene TRBV9, with 8 bases aligning to TRBD1. The CDR3 totals 14 residues. Germline lookup yields CDR1 SGDLS and CDR2 YYNGEE. V was pared by 1 base and J by 6 bases, with 6 bases of the junction left unmatched. In DNA, the CDR3 is TGTGCCAGCAGCGTAACCCAGGGGGCAGGCGAGCAGTACTTC. It encodes CASSVTQGAGEQYF.